This entry is about one T cell receptor beta chain. No antigen is known for it. These data belong to a study of long-term antiretroviral therapy in people with HIV. Overall study results and limits: ART was followed by higher diversity that remained below transplant donor controls. Dominance of pre-ART expanded clones persisted, fluctuating and often declining after ART.

A v3.0 immunoSEQ assay was performed at survey level. Using immunoSEQ multiplex PCR, the repertoire was profiled, and TCRdb retains in-frame clones only, with some absent. The sample consists of over 15,000 clones, 91% of them appearing once. This CDR3 region has 14 residues. V gave up 6 bases and J gave up 6 bases; unmatched junction bases: 9. Germline CDR1 is SGHTA and CDR2 is FQGNSA. Every donor contributed at least one pre-ART and at least two post-ART PBMC samples. Specimens held about 0.95-10 million cryopreserved PBMC prior to DNA extraction. The genes are TRBV7-2 and TRBJ2-7, with TRBD2 identical over 9 bases. This material consisted of unsorted PBMCs, taken 3 years after starting antiretroviral therapy. This clonotype was obtained from a man aged 45-60 years with HIV. CDR3 residues: CASSNQRGALEQYF. The CDR3 DNA reads TGTGCCAGCAGTAATCAGCGGGGGGCACTCGAGCAGTACTTC.